This TCR beta chain was recovered during a study of T cells in Graves' hyperthyroidism and ophthalmopathy. Findings of the study overall: A model of 13 V-J features distinguished ophthalmopathy from stable hyperthyroidism.

This clonotype was counted at least ten times. Its antigen is as yet unknown. Uncontrolled infections, other autoimmune diseases, pregnancy or lactation led to exclusion of patients. Isolation of PBMCs was performed on around 10 ml fresh peripheral blood. What was amplified from RNA transcripts were TCR beta CDR3 regions. HTBI primers were the set used in a first-round RT-PCR of the TCR CDR3. TCRdb reprocessed the multiplex PCR reads with MiXCR, giving one entry per CDR3 protein. The repertoire holds 400,000 to 600,000 distinct CDR3 sequences, with around 20% as singletons. This CDR3 is 14 amino acids long. The germline V and J ends were trimmed by 4 bases and 3 bases, with 12 bases remaining between them. CDR1 is PRHDT and CDR2 is FYEKMQ in the germline V gene (reference sequence).

The TCR was taken from a young man with Graves' hyperthyroidism. The genes are TRBV13 and TRBJ2-5, with D perhaps being TRBD1 or TRBD2 (5 bases each). The sample consisted of blood. CDR3 in DNA: TGTGCCAGCAGCTCTTCCGGGACCGAAGAGACCCAGTACTTC. It translates to CASSSSGTEETQYF.